The clone carrying this T cell receptor beta chain appeared a few times. These data belong to a study of blood T cells in healthy people across ages. A second roughly 6 to 12 cycle PCR used barcoded and J-beta primers. Per-sample output comprised a minimum of 2.5 million paired-end reads containing CDR3. TCRdb re-called the 5' RACE reads with MiXCR, one entry per CDR3 protein. The sample includes over 700,000 distinct CDR3 sequences, 53% seen only once; the top ten take about 42%. Sequenced input: blood. The receptor was isolated from a man at least 80 years old in good health.

The DNA of the CDR3 is TGCAGTGCTAGAAGTCTAGCGGGAGGGAAGTATGAGCAGTTCTTC. Its translation: CSARSLAGGKYEQFF. This chain connects TRBV20-1 to TRBJ2-1; 12 positions agree with TRBD2. This CDR3 contains 15 residues. Germline V lookup: CDR1 DFQATT, CDR2 SNEGSKA (reference sequence). The junction had 7 bases not matched to a gene; V was cut back by 2 bases and J by 8 bases.